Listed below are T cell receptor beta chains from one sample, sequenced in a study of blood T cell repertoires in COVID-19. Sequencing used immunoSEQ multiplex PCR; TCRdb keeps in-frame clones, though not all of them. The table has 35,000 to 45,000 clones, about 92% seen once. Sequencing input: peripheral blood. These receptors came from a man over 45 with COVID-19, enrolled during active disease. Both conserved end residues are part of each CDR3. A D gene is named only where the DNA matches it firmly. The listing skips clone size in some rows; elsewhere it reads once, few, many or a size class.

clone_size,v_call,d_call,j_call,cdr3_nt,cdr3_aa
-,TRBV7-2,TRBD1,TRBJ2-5,TGTGCCAGCAGCTTTGACAGGGGCGCCCAAGAGACCCAGTACTTC,CASSFDRGAQETQYF
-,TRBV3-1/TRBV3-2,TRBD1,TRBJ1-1,TGTGCCAGCAGGGGCCTGGGACAGTTGAACACTGAAGCTTTCTTT,CASRGLGQLNTEAFF
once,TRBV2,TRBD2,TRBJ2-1,TGTGCCAGCAGTGTTGTGGGAGGGAATGAGCAGTTCTTC,CASSVVGGNEQFF
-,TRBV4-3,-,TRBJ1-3,TGCGCCAGCAGCCAAGGGCTCTCTGGAAACACCATATATTTT,CASSQGLSGNTIYF
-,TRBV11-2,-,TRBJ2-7,TGTGCCAGCAGCTTAGCATTCTACGAGCAGTACTTC,CASSLAFYEQYF
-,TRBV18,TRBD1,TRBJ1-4,TGTGCCAGCTCACCACAACGGGGCGGGACAGAGTCCGAAAAACTGTTTTTT,CASSPQRGGTESEKLFF
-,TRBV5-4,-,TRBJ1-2,TGTGCCAGCAGCTTGGTGGCAGGGGCTGGCTACACCTTC,CASSLVAGAGYTF
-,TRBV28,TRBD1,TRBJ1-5,TGTGCCAGCAGCCCGGCCCCAGGGGGACAGCCCCAGCATTTT,CASSPAPGGQPQHF
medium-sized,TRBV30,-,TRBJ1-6,TGTGCCTGGAGTGTAAGAGGGCAAGACTCACCCCTCCACTTT,CAWSVRGQDSPLHF
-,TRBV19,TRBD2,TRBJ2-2,TGTGCCAGTAGTACCCTGGGGCTAGCGGGACCCAAAACCGGGGAGCTGTTTTTT,CASSTLGLAGPKTGELFF
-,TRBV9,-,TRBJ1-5,TGTGCCAGCAGCGTAGGAGGGGGTAACAATCAGCCCCAGCATTTT,CASSVGGGNNQPQHF
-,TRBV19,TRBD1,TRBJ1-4,TGTGCCAGTAGTATATCCAAGGGGGCCGGCGAAAAACTGTTTTTT,CASSISKGAGEKLFF
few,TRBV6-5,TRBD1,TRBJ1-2,TGTGCCAGCGCAATATCCGGGACAGGGGGCTATGGCTACACCTTC,CASAISGTGGYGYTF
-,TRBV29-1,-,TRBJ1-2,TGCAGCGTTGAAGAACAGAACTATGGCTACACCTTC,CSVEEQNYGYTF
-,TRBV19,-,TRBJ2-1,TGTGCCAGTAGTTATTCCGGGTCCTACAATGAGCAGTTCTTC,CASSYSGSYNEQFF
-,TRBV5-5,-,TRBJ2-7,TGTGCCAGCAGCTTGGTTCCGGGTGAGGTCTACGAGCAGTACTTC,CASSLVPGEVYEQYF
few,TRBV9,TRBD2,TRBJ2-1,TGTGCCAGCAGCGTAACGGGGGGGAACAATGAGCAGTTCTTC,CASSVTGGNNEQFF
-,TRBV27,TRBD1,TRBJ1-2,TGTGCCAGCAGTAACCTGATTGGGGACAGGGTGGTTCTCTTC,CASSNLIGDRVVLF
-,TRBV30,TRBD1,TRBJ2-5,TGTGCCTGGAGCCCTGGACAGGGGGTGGGAGAGACCCAGTACTTC,CAWSPGQGVGETQYF
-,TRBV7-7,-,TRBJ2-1,TGTGCCAGCAGCTTAGGAAGCGCGAATGAGCAGTTCTTC,CASSLGSANEQFF
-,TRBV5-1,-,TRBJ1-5,TGCGCCAGCAGCTTGGGGCAGAGCAATCAGCCCCAGCATTTT,CASSLGQSNQPQHF
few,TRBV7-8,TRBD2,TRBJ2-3,TGTGCCAGCAGCGCACCTAGCGGATGGGGCACAGATACGCAGTATTTT,CASSAPSGWGTDTQYF
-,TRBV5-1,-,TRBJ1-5,TGCGCCAGCACCAGATTATATTTTTGGAGGGTTCATAGCAATCAGCCCCAGCATTTT,CASTRLYFWRVHSNQPQHF
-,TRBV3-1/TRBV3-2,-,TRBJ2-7,TGTGCCAGCAGCCAAGGGGGGCACGAGCAGTACTTC,CASSQGGHEQYF
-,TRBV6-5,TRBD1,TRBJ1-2,TGTGCCAGCACCGAGCAGGGGGCATGGGGCTACACCTTC,CASTEQGAWGYTF
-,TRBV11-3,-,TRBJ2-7,TGTGCCAGCAGCCCGCGGACAGTCGACGAGCAGTACTTC,CASSPRTVDEQYF
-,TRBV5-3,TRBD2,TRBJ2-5,TGTGCCAGAAAGAAACGCCTAGCGGGAGCGGGGACCCAGTACTTC,CARKKRLAGAGTQYF
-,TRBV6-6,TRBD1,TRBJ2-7,TGTGCCAGCAGTCCCCGCCTATCTGCGGACAGGCTCTCCTACGAGCAGTACTTC,CASSPRLSADRLSYEQYF